The entry below gives a single T cell receptor beta chain sequence along with its context. Its specificity is unknown. Assay: immunoSEQ multiplex PCR; the TCRdb copy retains only in-frame clones and omits some. The sample holds about 86,000 clones; approximately 89% are singletons and the top ten take 2% to 2.5%. This sample stems from a study of T cell responses to AZD1222 COVID-19 vaccine. For the study at large: Combined were second doses at about 4 or about 12 weeks.

The ends were cut back, 3 bases at V and 1 base at J, with 9 bases in the middle. CDR1 and CDR2 from the germline V gene are LNHDA and SQIVND (reference sequence). The CDR3 loop spans 15 amino acids. Whole-study results and caveats: Repertoires in all cases were sampled only once the peak T cell response had passed.

This chain links TRBV19 with TRBJ2-2; no clear D. This specimen was peripheral blood, taken on day 0 of AZD1222 vaccination. The clonotype originates from an adult in good health. CDR3 amino acids: CASSIGLGNTGELFF. Here the CDR3 DNA reads TGTGCCAGTAGTATTGGGCTAGGGAACACCGGGGAGCTGTTTTTT.